The entry that follows covers one TCR beta chain sequence. Its antigen target is currently unknown. Base qualities were left out, and no much larger clone turns up one base away. The CDR3 regions of human TCRbeta chains were subjected to immunosequencing. The authors' analysis ran thus. Repertoire TCRs were checked for matches against a reference library of SARS-CoV-2-specific TCRs that had been generated using the MIRA antigen-specificity platform. Breadth was defined as the fraction of unique TCRs that were SARS-CoV-2-associated. Depth was defined as the fraction of total T cells that were SARS-CoV-2-associated. Each spike-specific TCR was assigned to its reactive spike region and to a CD4 or CD8 class using the MIRA data. Log10-transformed breadth and depth values were compared by one-way ANOVA with Sidak's multiple comparisons tests. As stored in TCRdb, this immuneACCESS dataset retains in-frame rearrangements with V and J assigned. A fraction of the clones does not appear; measured against another copy, unresolved V genes explain less than half of the discrepancy, and the remainder lacks a known reason. V, J and clone size reflect that table, while D and trimming were determined from the DNA. The sample records some 120,000 clones, around 85% of which are singletons. The top ten hold about 8.5% of the sample.

The data are from a study of T cell responses to AZD1222 COVID-19 vaccine (dated by TCRdb to the early 2020s). Regarding the complete study: AZD1222 recipients with second doses at about 4 weeks or about 12 weeks were pooled, because spike-specific TCR depth and breadth did not differ between schedules. A total of more than 230 trial participants underwent TCR sequencing, of whom 207 had received two doses of AZD1222 and around 25 had received two doses of the MenACWY control vaccine. Trial participants were enrolled by age into 18-55, 56-69 and 70-plus year subgroups, with about 150, 27 and 61 TCR-sequenced participants respectively.

Results and caveats for the whole study, not just this receptor: Reportedly, almost half of the unique spike-specific TCRs recognized epitopes lying outside the regions that are mutated in the B.1.351 and B.1.1.7 variants. Participants were mostly white British and included more females than males, and it was suggested by the authors that clonal diversity may have been underestimated. Because no day 14 peak-response samples were available, repertoires were characterized only after the peak T cell response. Spike-specific TCR breadth and depth rose significantly after two AZD1222 doses compared with day 0 and with MenACWY recipients. Conclusions about previously exposed vaccinees are limited because only a handful of AZD1222 recipients were SARS-CoV-2 seropositive at baseline. In the small 56-69-year group, the increase in depth fell short of significance, most likely because of low power. The whole spike protein was spanned by vaccine-associated CD4 TCRs, and dominant responses were seen in regions 160-218 and 743-854.

The germline ends are 10 bases apart after V is trimmed by 3 bases and J by 0 bases. The CDR3 goes from the cysteine to the phenylalanine over 14 residues. Just the 42-base CDR3 DNA is kept, in frame starting at base 1. Per the germline V gene, SQVTM is the CDR1 and ANQGSEA is the CDR2. This specimen's time point label, per the study, means: baseline before first vaccination. Vaccinee samples came from UK trials COV001 and COV002, including a single-blind randomized controlled phase 2/3 trial of AZD1222 (ChAdOx1 nCoV-19) in healthy adults. For TCRbeta chain sequencing, PBMC samples from trial participants were taken at day 0 and at day 28 after the second dose.

The sample here was peripheral blood, taken on day 0 of AZD1222 vaccination. This receptor was identified in an adult in good health. This sequence uses TRBV29-1 and TRBJ2-3; a tentative D call is TRBD1 (6 bases match). Read as DNA, the sequence is TGCAGCGTTGACGTGGGGGCTAGCACAGATACGCAGTATTTT. It specifies CSVDVGASTDTQYF.